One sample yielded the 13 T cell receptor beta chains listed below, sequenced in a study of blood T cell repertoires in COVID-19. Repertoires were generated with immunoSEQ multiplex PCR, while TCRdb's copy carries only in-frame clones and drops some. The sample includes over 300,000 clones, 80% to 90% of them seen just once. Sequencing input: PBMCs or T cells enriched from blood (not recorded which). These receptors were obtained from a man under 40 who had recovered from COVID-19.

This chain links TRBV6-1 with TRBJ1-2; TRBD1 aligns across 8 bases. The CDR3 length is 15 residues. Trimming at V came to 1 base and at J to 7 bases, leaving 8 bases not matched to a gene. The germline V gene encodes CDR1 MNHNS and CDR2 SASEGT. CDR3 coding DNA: TGTGCCAGCAGTGAAGTGACAGGGGTCGGAAGTGGCTACACCTTC. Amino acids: CASSEVTGVGSGYTF.

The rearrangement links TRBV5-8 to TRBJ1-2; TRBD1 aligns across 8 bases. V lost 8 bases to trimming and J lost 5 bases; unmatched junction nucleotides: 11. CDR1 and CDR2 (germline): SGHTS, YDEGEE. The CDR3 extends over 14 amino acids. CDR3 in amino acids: CASTPGTGPYGYTF. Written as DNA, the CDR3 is TGTGCCAGTACCCCCGGGACAGGTCCATATGGCTACACCTTC. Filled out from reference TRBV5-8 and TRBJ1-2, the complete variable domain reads EAGVTQSPTHLIKTRGQQATLRCSPISGHTSVYWYQQALGLGLQFLLWYDEGEERNRGNFPPRFSGRQFPNYSSELNVNALELEDSALYLCASTPGTGPYGYTFGSGTRLTVV.

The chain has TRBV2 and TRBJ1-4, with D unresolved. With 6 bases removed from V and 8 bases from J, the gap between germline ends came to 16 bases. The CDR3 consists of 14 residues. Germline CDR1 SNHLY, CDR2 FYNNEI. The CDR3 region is CASRQDPGKEKLFF. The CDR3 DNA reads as TGTGCCAGCAGGCAGGACCCGGGGAAGGAAAAACTGTTTTTT.

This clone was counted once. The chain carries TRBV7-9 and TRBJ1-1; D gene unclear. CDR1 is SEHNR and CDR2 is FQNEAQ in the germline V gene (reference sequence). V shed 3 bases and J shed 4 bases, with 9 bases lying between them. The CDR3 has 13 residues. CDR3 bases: TGTGCCAGCAGCTTTACCCCCGGCACTGAAGCTTTCTTT. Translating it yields CASSFTPGTEAFF.

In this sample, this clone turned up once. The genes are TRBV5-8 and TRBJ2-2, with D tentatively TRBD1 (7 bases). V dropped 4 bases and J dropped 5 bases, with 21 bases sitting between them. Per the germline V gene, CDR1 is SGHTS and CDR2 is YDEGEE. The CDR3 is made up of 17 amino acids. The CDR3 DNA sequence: TGTGCCAGCAGCCGCAGGGGGGCGCAGGCGTTAACCGGGGAGCTGTTTTTT. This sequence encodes CASSRRGAQALTGELFF.

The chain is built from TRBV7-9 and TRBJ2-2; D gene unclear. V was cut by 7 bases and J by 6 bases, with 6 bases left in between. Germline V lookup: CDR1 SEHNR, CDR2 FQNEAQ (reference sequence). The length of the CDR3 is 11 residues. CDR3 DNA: TGTGCCAGCACCCCGGCCGGGGAGCTGTTTTTT. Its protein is CASTPAGELFF.

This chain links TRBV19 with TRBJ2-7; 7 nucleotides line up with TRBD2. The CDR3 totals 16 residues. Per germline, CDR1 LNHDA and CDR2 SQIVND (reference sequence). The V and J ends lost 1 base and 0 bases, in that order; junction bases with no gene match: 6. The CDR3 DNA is TGTGCCAGTAGTATAGCCGGGCGGGGGAGCTCCTACGAGCAGTACTTC. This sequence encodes CASSIAGRGSSYEQYF.

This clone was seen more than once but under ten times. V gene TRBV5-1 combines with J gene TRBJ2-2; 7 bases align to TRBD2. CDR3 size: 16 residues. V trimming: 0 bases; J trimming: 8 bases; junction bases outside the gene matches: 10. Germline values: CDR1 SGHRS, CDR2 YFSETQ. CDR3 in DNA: TGCGCCAGCAGCTTGGGGCTAGCGGTGATAAATGGGGAGCTGTTTTTT. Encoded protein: CASSLGLAVINGELFF.

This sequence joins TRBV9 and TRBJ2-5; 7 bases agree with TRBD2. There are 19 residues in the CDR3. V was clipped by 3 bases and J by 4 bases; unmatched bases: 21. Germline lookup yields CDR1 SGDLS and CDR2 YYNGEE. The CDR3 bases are TGTGCCAGCAGCGGACCCACCCCCGCGGGGGTGTCGAATAGAGAGACCCAGTACTTC. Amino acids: CASSGPTPAGVSNRETQYF.

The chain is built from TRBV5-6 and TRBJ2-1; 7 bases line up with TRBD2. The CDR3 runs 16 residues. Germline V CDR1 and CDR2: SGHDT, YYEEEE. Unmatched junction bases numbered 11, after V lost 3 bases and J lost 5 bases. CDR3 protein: CASSSRLAARNNEQFF. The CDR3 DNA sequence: TGTGCCAGCAGCTCCAGGCTAGCGGCTCGGAACAATGAGCAGTTCTTC.

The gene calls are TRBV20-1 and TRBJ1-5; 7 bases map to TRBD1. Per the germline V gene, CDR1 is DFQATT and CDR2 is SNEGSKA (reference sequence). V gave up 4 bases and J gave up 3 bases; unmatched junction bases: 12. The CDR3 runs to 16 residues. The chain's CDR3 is CSAIDRVMGNNQPQHF. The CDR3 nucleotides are TGCAGTGCTATTGACAGGGTGATGGGAAACAATCAGCCCCAGCATTTT.

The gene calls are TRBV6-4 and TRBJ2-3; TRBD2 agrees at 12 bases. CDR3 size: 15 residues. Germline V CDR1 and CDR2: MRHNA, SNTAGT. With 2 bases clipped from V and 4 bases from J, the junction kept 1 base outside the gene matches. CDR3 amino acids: CASSDGLAGSDTQYF. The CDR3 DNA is TGTGCCAGCAGTGACGGACTAGCGGGGTCAGATACGCAGTATTTT.

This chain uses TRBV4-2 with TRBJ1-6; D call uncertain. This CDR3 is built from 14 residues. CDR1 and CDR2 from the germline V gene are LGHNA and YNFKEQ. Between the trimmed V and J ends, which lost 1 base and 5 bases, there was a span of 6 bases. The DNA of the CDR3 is TGTGCCAGCAGCCAAGGTCAGAATAATTCACCCCTCCACTTT. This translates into CASSQGQNNSPLHF.